Below, one T cell receptor (beta chain) is given with its context. Its recognized antigen is unknown. Base-call qualities are not available, and no considerably larger clone is one nucleotide away. The CDR3 regions of human TCRbeta chains were analyzed by immunosequencing. In the source study's methods: Repertoire TCRs were checked for matches against a reference library of SARS-CoV-2-specific TCRs that had been generated using the MIRA antigen-specificity platform. Breadth meant the fraction of unique TCRs that were SARS-CoV-2-associated, whereas depth meant the fraction of total T cells that were SARS-CoV-2-associated. Using the MIRA data, each spike-specific TCR was assigned both to the spike region to which the TCR was reactive and to a CD4 or CD8 class. Log10-transformed breadth and depth values were compared by one-way ANOVA with Sidak's multiple comparisons tests. TCRdb provides this immuneACCESS table in a form limited to in-frame rearrangements. Some clones are lacking; in checked studies, under half of them reflect an unresolved V gene, and why the rest are absent is not known. For V, J and clone size, that table is used; D and trimming come from the DNA. This sample comprises around 200,000 clones, 85% to 95% of them detected only once. Together, the top ten hold around 0.98% of the sample.

This entry belongs to a study of T cell responses to AZD1222 COVID-19 vaccine (dated by TCRdb to the early 2020s). For context, the study as a whole: A total of about 230 trial participants underwent TCR sequencing, of whom roughly 210 received two doses of AZD1222 and some 25 received two doses of the MenACWY control vaccine. Enrollment into the trials was organized by age into subgroups of 18-55, 56-69 and 70-plus years, and those subgroups contained roughly 140, 27 and 60 TCR-sequenced participants, respectively.

The label giving this sample's time point can be read as: about 28 days (+/-7) after the second vaccine dose. This sample's treatment or condition label indicates: meningococcal conjugate vaccine given as trial control. Vaccinee samples were obtained from the UK trials COV001 and COV002, which included a single-blind randomized controlled phase 2/3 trial of AZD1222 (ChAdOx1 nCoV-19) in healthy adults. For TCRbeta chain sequencing, PBMC samples were collected from trial participants at day 0 and at day 28 after the second dose. What the research found in general, with its limitations: Participants were mostly white British, with more females than males. The authors suggested clonal diversity may have been underestimated. The whole spike protein was spanned by vaccine-associated CD4 TCRs, and dominant responses were seen in regions 160-218 and 743-854. After two AZD1222 doses, both the breadth and the depth of spike-specific TCRs were significantly higher than at day 0 and than in MenACWY recipients. The 56-69-year group was small, and its depth increase did not reach significance, likely because of low power. Epitopes outside the regions mutated in the B.1.351 and B.1.1.7 variants were reportedly recognized by nearly half of the unique spike-specific TCRs. Because no day 14 peak-response samples were available, repertoires were characterized only after the peak T cell response. Only five to seven AZD1222 recipients were SARS-CoV-2 seropositive at baseline, limiting conclusions about previously exposed vaccinees.

The source material was peripheral blood, sampled 28 days after the second dose of the MenACWY control vaccine. The sequence came from an adult who received the MenACWY meningococcal vaccine as a control.

The CDR3 amino acid sequence is: CASSKPGQGSYNSPLHF. The base sequence is TGTGCCAGTAGTAAACCGGGACAGGGGTCCTATAATTCACCCCTCCACTTT. The sequence links TRBV19 to TRBJ1-6, with 10 bases matching TRBD1. CDR1 and CDR2, looked up from the germline V gene (reference sequence), are LNHDA and SQIVND. Unmatched junction bases come to 4, with V trimmed by 4 bases and J by 1 base. The CDR3 covers 17 residues, taking in both the cysteine and the phenylalanine. CDR3 DNA only is kept here, 51 bases in frame from base 1.